This record concerns one T cell receptor beta chain sequence. Its antigen is undetermined. This entry is derived from a study of cytomegalovirus exposure and HLA in healthy donors. Study context: Roughly 180 million T cells yielded 117 million unique TCR beta sequences in earlier analysis.

Study-level points and caveats: Cytomegalovirus status was reportedly diagnosed by the classifier with high specificity and sensitivity.

V gave up 6 bases and J gave up 4 bases, with 10 bases separating them. The CDR3 is made up of 13 amino acids. Germline V gene data show CDR1 as KGHSY and CDR2 as FQNENV. The primer mix had 60 Vbeta and 13 Jbeta primers. The table came from immunoSEQ multiplex PCR; TCRdb's copy has only in-frame clones and leaves some out. The table lists about 140,000 clones, about 80% of them singletons. This chain uses TRBV16 with TRBJ2-1; D not certain. Source material: PBMCs. This receptor was identified in a man aged 35 to 55 in good health and CMV-seronegative. The chain's CDR3 is CASSPRLYNEQFF. Written as DNA, the CDR3 is TGTGCCAGCAGTCCTCGACTGTACAATGAGCAGTTCTTC.